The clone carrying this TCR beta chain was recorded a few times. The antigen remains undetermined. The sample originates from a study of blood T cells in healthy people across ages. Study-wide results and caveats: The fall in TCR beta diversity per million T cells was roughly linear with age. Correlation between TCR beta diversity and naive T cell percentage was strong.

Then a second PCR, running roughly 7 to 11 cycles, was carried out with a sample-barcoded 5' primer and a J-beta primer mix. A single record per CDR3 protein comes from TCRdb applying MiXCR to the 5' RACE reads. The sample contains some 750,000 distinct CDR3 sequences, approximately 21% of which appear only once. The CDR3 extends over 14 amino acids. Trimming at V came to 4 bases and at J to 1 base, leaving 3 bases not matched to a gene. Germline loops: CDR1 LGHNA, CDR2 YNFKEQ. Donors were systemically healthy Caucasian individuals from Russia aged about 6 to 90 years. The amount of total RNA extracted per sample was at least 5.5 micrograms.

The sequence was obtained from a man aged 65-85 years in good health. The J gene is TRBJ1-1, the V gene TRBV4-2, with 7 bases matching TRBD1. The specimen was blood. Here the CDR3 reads CASSPGQTNTEAFF. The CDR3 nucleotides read TGTGCCAGCAGCCCGGGACAGACGAACACTGAAGCTTTCTTT.